This T cell receptor beta chain was retrieved from a study of blood T cell repertoires in COVID-19 (dated by TCRdb to the early 2020s). As for the study more broadly: Samples covering the acute and convalescent phases of COVID-19 were provided by collaborators in the United States, Italy and Spain. The samples were drawn from the first 160 participants of the ongoing ImmuneRACE study and from 950 to 1,500 subjects provided by 6 global collaborators. Where HLA class I and class II types were available, the types were taken from metadata supplied by the sample provider, not from assay-based typing. Deeply sampled blood TCRbeta repertoires from subjects exposed to, actively infected with, or recovered from COVID-19 were included in the dataset. Nearly every sample came with metadata listing a de-identified subject ID, COVID-19 status, age in years and sex. A freely available public database, intended as a resource for researchers studying the immune response to SARS-CoV-2, is where the repertoires were released. The material from the prospective study consisted of cDNA or gDNA derived from T cells, B-cell-depleted T cells, or PBMCs. Study-wide findings and limitations: How much clinical and demographic metadata was included differed by source and by participant, and the metadata was provided uncurated.

Whole blood was collected in K2EDTA tubes by collaborating institutions according to the institutions' own protocols. For TCRbeta analysis, collaborators shipped samples as frozen whole blood, isolated PBMCs, or DNA extracted from either of those sample types. The junction shows trimming of 0 bases on V and 4 bases on J, plus 4 bases between the germline ends. The CDR1 and CDR2 encoded by the germline V gene are MNHEY and SVGEGT. Counted from cysteine to phenylalanine, this CDR3 has 13 amino acids. Only the CDR3 region is kept as DNA, spanning 39 bases read in frame from base 1. TCRbeta CDR3 regions were amplified from genomic DNA by means of the immunoSEQ Assay, a bias-controlled multiplex PCR. From the authors' description of their analysis: Within the assay, amplification of reference gene primers was used to estimate how many nucleated cells each sample contained. To quantify the absolute abundance of each unique TCRbeta CDR3 rearrangement, sequence reads were collapsed and filtered. Productive Simpson clonality was computed per sample as the square root of Simpson's diversity index over productive rearrangements. TCRdb retrieved this table from immuneACCESS and kept in-frame rearrangements only. Not all clones are present; in checked studies, unresolved V genes account for under half, and no reason is known for the remainder. The V and J calls and clone size were taken over from that table, and D and trimming were inferred from the DNA. A total of around 37,000 clones appear in this sample, 75% to 95% of them only once. Approximately 6% of the sample goes to the ten largest clones.

With regard to this clone: The antigen this receptor binds is unknown. Base qualities are not provided; no much larger clone lies one nucleotide away.

The specimen was peripheral blood. The receptor's source is a woman over 75 with acute or convalescent COVID-19. This chain joins TRBV6-2 or TRBV6-3 to TRBJ1-5, with the D gene call left open. The DNA is as follows: TGTGCCAGCAGTTACTCCCTTAATCAGCCCCAGCATTTT. Its amino acids are CASSYSLNQPQHF.